Each of the 29 T cell receptor beta chains below was sequenced from the same sample in a study of cytomegalovirus exposure and HLA in healthy donors. Sequenced by immunoSEQ multiplex PCR; TCRdb stores in-frame clones only, minus some. The sample yields 50,000 or so clones, 89% seen once. Sequencing used PBMCs. Source of these receptors: a woman aged 18-35 years in good health and CMV-seropositive.

This chain joins TRBV11-1 and TRBJ1-1, with 7 bases matching TRBD1. The V and J ends lost 3 bases and 0 bases, in that order; junction bases with no gene match: 7. The CDR3 totals 16 residues. CDR1 SGHAT and CDR2 FQDESV come from the germline V gene (reference sequence). As DNA, the CDR3 is TGTGCCAGCAGCTTTCACAGGGGTACAATGAACACTGAAGCTTTCTTT. Amino acids: CASSFHRGTMNTEAFF.

This clone was seen just once. This rearrangement joins TRBV5-5 to TRBJ2-2; the match to TRBD2 covers 7 bases. Germline V gives CDR1 SGHKS, CDR2 YYEKEE (reference sequence). V gave up 4 bases and J gave up 13 bases; unmatched junction bases: 13. CDR3 length: 14 residues. CDR3 bases: TGTGCCAGCAGCCTTGCAGCGGGGTTAAGGGGGCTGTTTTTT. This encodes CASSLAAGLRGLFF.

The CDR3 reads CAWRTGAGNTIYF. The CDR3 nucleotides are TGTGCCTGGAGGACAGGAGCTGGAAACACCATATATTTT. The gene calls are TRBV30 and TRBJ1-3; a weak D match, TRBD1 (6 bases). The CDR3 contains 13 residues. V dropped 3 bases and J dropped 2 bases, with 8 bases sitting between them. Germline V lookup: CDR1 GTSNPN, CDR2 SVGIG (reference sequence).

The chain joins TRBV6-4 to TRBJ2-3; D not certain. CDR1 and CDR2 (germline): MRHNA, SNTAGT. V lost 4 bases and J 4 bases, leaving 18 bases between the germline ends. The CDR3 length is 16 residues. CDR3 sequence (DNA): TGTGCCAGCAGTGGTCAAGCCCTCGGCCAGGCAGATACGCAGTATTTT. Translating gives CASSGQALGQADTQYF.

The CDR3, as DNA: TGTGCCAGCAGAACCGGGAATTATAATTCACCCCTCCACTTT. This codes for CASRTGNYNSPLHF. The gene calls are TRBV28 and TRBJ1-6; D is unclear. Per the germline V gene, CDR1 is MDHEN and CDR2 is SYDVKM. With 6 bases removed from V and 4 bases from J, the gap between germline ends came to 10 bases. This CDR3 has 14 amino acids. The variable domain in full, completed from reference TRBV28 and TRBJ1-6, reads DVKVTQSSRYLVKRTGEKVFLECVQDMDHENMFWYRQDPGLGLRLIYFSYDVKMKEKGDIPEGYSVSREKKERFSLILESASTNQTSMYLCASRTGNYNSPLHFGNGTRLTVT.

The chain carries TRBV10-3 and TRBJ2-1; perhaps TRBD1 as D (6 bases). This CDR3 region has 16 residues. V lost 2 bases to trimming and J lost 1 base, with 12 bases between them. Germline assignment: CDR1 ENHRY and CDR2 SYGVKD. The CDR3 reads CAISETDRGSYNEQFF. The CDR3 DNA reads as TGTGCCATCAGTGAGACGGACAGAGGTTCCTACAATGAGCAGTTCTTC.

V gene TRBV6-6 combines with J gene TRBJ2-7; D perhaps matches TRBD2 (6 bases). Germline assignment: CDR1 MNHNY and CDR2 SVGAGI (reference sequence). V was cut by 2 bases and J by 1 base, with 9 bases left in between. The CDR3 spans 14 residues. The CDR3 spells CASSYGGASYEQYF. In nucleotides, the CDR3 is TGTGCCAGCAGTTACGGAGGGGCTTCCTACGAGCAGTACTTC.

The chain joins TRBV6-1 to TRBJ2-1, with D possibly matching TRBD2 (5 bases). CDR3 length: 14 residues. The V gene lost 5 bases and the J gene lost 2 bases, with 10 bases spanning the gap. CDR1 is MNHNS and CDR2 is SASEGT in the germline V gene. CDR3 bases: TGTGCCAGCAGTAGAGGGCCAACCTACAATGAGCAGTTCTTC. Residues: CASSRGPTYNEQFF.

CDR3 DNA: TGTGCCAGCAGTTACGCGGAGTTCTATGGCTACACCTTC. It specifies CASSYAEFYGYTF. V usage is TRBV6-6 and J usage is TRBJ1-2; no clear D gene. The CDR3 totals 13 residues. CDR1 is MNHNY, CDR2 SVGAGI, per germline (reference sequence). V was pared by 2 bases and J by 4 bases, with 8 bases between.

V is TRBV5-6 and J is TRBJ2-7; 10 nucleotides line up with TRBD1. This CDR3 is 16 amino acids long. The germline V gene has CDR1 SGHDT and CDR2 YYEEEE. Trimming took 4 bases from V and 3 from J; bases not matched to a gene: 10. The CDR3 DNA reads TGTGCCAGCAGCCACGGGACAGGGGAGGATCTCTACGAGCAGTACTTC. Translating gives CASSHGTGEDLYEQYF.

A single count supports this clone. The chain has TRBV9 and TRBJ2-1, with 7 positions matching TRBD2. With 2 bases clipped from V and 3 bases from J, the junction kept 2 bases outside the gene matches. From germline, CDR1 is SGDLS and CDR2 YYNGEE. CDR3 length equals 14 residues. CDR3 sequence: CASSVGTNYNEQFF. The CDR3, as DNA: TGTGCCAGCAGCGTGGGGACTAACTACAATGAGCAGTTCTTC. Full variable domain (missing parts from reference TRBV9 and TRBJ2-1): DSGVTQTPKHLITATGQRVTLRCSPRSGDLSVYWYQQSLDQGLQFLIQYYNGEERAKGNILERFSAQQFPDLHSELNLSSLELGDSALYFCASSVGTNYNEQFFGPGTRLTVL.

The chain couples TRBV2 to TRBJ2-7, with 9 positions matching TRBD1. Germline V gives CDR1 SNHLY, CDR2 FYNNEI. Trimming cost V 4 bases and J 5 bases; bases outside gene matches: 3. The CDR3 sequence is 13 residues long. CDR3 sequence (DNA): TGTGCCAGCAGTGGACAGGGGGGCGACGAGCAGTACTTC. It specifies CASSGQGGDEQYF.

The rearrangement uses TRBV28 and TRBJ1-2; TRBD1 matches 9 bases. The germline V gene has CDR1 MDHEN and CDR2 SYDVKM. The CDR3 contains 16 residues. V lost 6 bases and J lost 6; bases outside the gene matches: 14. DNA of the CDR3: TGTGCCAGCAGCCAAGACACAGGGGGCGAGAGGGATGGCTACACCTTC. Amino acids: CASSQDTGGERDGYTF.

The chain joins TRBV7-2 to TRBJ2-1, with TRBD2 identical over 11 bases. CDR3 length equals 15 residues. Germline V CDR1 and CDR2: SGHTA, FQGNSA. The V and J ends lost 3 bases and 9 bases, in that order; junction bases with no gene match: 7. CDR3 nucleotide sequence: TGTGCCAGCAGCTTTAATAGCGGGGGGGCCGGTGAGCAGTTCTTC. This translates into CASSFNSGGAGEQFF.

The table lists this clone with a few counts. CDR3 loop: CASSGGASSPLHF. The DNA of the CDR3 is TGTGCCAGCAGTGGGGGGGCTAGCTCACCCCTCCACTTT. The V and J genes are TRBV28 and TRBJ1-6; TRBD1 might be the D (6 bases). The CDR3 consists of 13 residues. The germline V gene encodes CDR1 MDHEN and CDR2 SYDVKM. V gave up 5 bases and J gave up 10 bases, with 12 bases separating them.

J is TRBJ1-5 and V is TRBV30; possibly TRBD1 for D (5 bases). Germline V CDR1 and CDR2: GTSNPN, SVGIG (reference sequence). Trimming shortened V by 0 bases and J by 6 bases, and 12 bases separated the two germline ends. The CDR3 is made up of 14 amino acids. CDR3: CAWSVPSGVQPQHF. CDR3 nucleotides: TGTGCCTGGAGTGTACCATCGGGGGTTCAGCCCCAGCATTTT. Full variable domain (rest looked up from reference TRBV30 and TRBJ1-5): SQTIHQWPATLVQPVGSPLSLECTVEGTSNPNLYWYRQAAGRGLQLLFYSVGIGQISSEVPQNLSASRPQDRQFILSSKKLLLSDSGFYLCAWSVPSGVQPQHFGDGTRLSIL.

V usage is TRBV2 and J usage is TRBJ2-7; TRBD2 agrees at 8 bases. In germline, CDR1 is SNHLY, CDR2 FYNNEI. J gave up 1 base and V 1 base, and 3 bases lay outside the gene matches. The CDR3 covers 15 residues. The CDR3 DNA reads TGTGCCAGCAGTGAAGGCGGGGGGCAGTCCTACGAGCAGTACTTC. Its translation is CASSEGGGQSYEQYF.

The chain carries TRBV9 and TRBJ2-7; TRBD1 aligns across 8 bases. CDR3 length equals 15 residues. The germline gives CDR1 SGDLS, CDR2 YYNGEE. V dropped 6 bases and J dropped 5; count of bases not matched to a gene: 13. The CDR3 DNA reads TGTGCCAGCAACACCCGAGGGACAGGTGGAGACGAGCAGTACTTC. Its protein is CASNTRGTGGDEQYF.

CDR3 in DNA: TGTGCCAGCAGCTTCGGGGGGGGCAATGAGCAGTTCTTC. It yields the protein CASSFGGGNEQFF. The chain uses TRBV5-4 and TRBJ2-1; 8 bases match TRBD2. J was trimmed by 6 bases and V by 2 bases; bases with no gene match: 1. Germline CDR1 and CDR2: SGHNT and YYREEE (reference sequence). The CDR3 is 13 amino acids.

The CDR3 is CASSDPRLSTEAFF. CDR3 coding DNA: TGTGCCAGCAGTGATCCCCGACTTTCCACTGAAGCTTTCTTT. The J gene is TRBJ1-1, the V gene TRBV2; D gene ambiguous. Trimming cost V 3 bases and J 4 bases, with 12 bases left between them. The CDR3 is 14 amino acids. CDR1 and CDR2 from the germline V gene are SNHLY and FYNNEI.

The chain carries TRBV11-2 and TRBJ2-2, with 11 bases fitting TRBD2. CDR1 and CDR2 from the germline V gene are SGHAT and FQNNGV. After removal of 4 bases from V and 7 bases from J, the junction contained 5 bases not matched to a gene. The CDR3 has 15 amino acids. The CDR3, as DNA: TGTGCCAGCAGCTCCCGACTAGCGGGGTTCGGGGAGCTGTTTTTT. It yields the protein CASSSRLAGFGELFF. The complete variable domain, with remaining parts taken from reference TRBV11-2 and TRBJ2-2, reads EAGVAQSPRYKIIEKRQSVAFWCNPISGHATLYWYQQILGQGPKLLIQFQNNGVVDDSQLPKDRFSAERLKGVDSTLKIQPAKLEDSAVYLCASSSRLAGFGELFFGEGSRLTVL.

The rearrangement links TRBV18 to TRBJ2-3, with 11 bases lining up with TRBD2. Per the germline V gene, CDR1 is KGHSH and CDR2 is LQKENI. V gave up 3 bases and J gave up 0 bases; unmatched junction bases: 5. The CDR3 consists of 17 residues. The CDR3 loop reads CASSPGTSGLSTDTQYF. CDR3 coding DNA: TGTGCCAGCTCACCGGGGACTAGCGGTCTGAGCACAGATACGCAGTATTTT.

This clone appeared a single time. V is TRBV18 and J is TRBJ1-1; D gene uncertain. Per the germline V gene, CDR1 is KGHSH and CDR2 is LQKENI. With 3 bases removed from V and 0 bases from J, the gap between germline ends came to 11 bases. The CDR3 has 15 residues. The CDR3 DNA reads TGTGCCAGCTCACCCTACAGAGCTATGAACACTGAAGCTTTCTTT. Translated, it gives CASSPYRAMNTEAFF.

The chain uses TRBV19 and TRBJ1-4, with a possible D match to TRBD1 (5 bases). CDR3 size: 14 residues. Between the trimmed V and J ends, which lost 4 bases and 8 bases, there was a span of 14 bases. In germline, CDR1 is LNHDA, CDR2 SQIVND (reference sequence). DNA of the CDR3: TGTGCCAGTAGTAGCCAGGGCAAGCAGGAAAAACTGTTTTTT. This translates into CASSSQGKQEKLFF.

This rearrangement joins TRBV27 to TRBJ2-7; D may be TRBD2 (5 bases). The germline V gene has CDR1 MNHEY and CDR2 SMNVEV (reference sequence). The CDR3 has 13 residues. V was clipped by 2 bases and J by 5 bases, with 10 bases between them. As DNA, the CDR3 is TGTGCCAGCAGTTTAACCGCCGGGAACGAGCAGTACTTC. This translates into CASSLTAGNEQYF.

The chain combines TRBV7-2 with TRBJ1-1; the match to TRBD1 covers 10 bases. V was pared by 5 bases and J by 4 bases, with 4 bases of the junction left unmatched. CDR3 length equals 14 residues. Germline V gene data show CDR1 as SGHTA and CDR2 as FQGNSA. CDR3 nucleotides: TGTGCCAGCAGCCTAAGGACAGGGGGCACTGAAGCTTTCTTT. Its protein is CASSLRTGGTEAFF.

The rearrangement joins TRBV6-6 to TRBJ2-3, with a weak D call TRBD2 (7 bases). This CDR3 is built from 16 residues. Trimming stripped 4 bases from V and 4 bases from J, with 18 bases between. Germline V lookup: CDR1 MNHNY, CDR2 SVGAGI (reference sequence). This chain's CDR3 is CASSSDVGGAADTQYF. CDR3 DNA sequence: TGTGCCAGCAGTTCCGACGTGGGGGGGGCAGCAGATACGCAGTATTTT.

This chain joins TRBV5-1 and TRBJ2-1, with D perhaps TRBD2 (6 bases). Germline CDR1 reads SGHRS; CDR2 reads YFSETQ. This CDR3 spans 11 amino acids. V lost 2 bases and J lost 13, with 10 bases in between. The DNA of the CDR3 is TGCGCCAGCAGCTTTCGGGACTCCCAGTTCTTC. Protein: CASSFRDSQFF.

This clone was detected once. The chain recombines TRBV19 with TRBJ2-1; D perhaps matches TRBD1 (7 bases). V lost 2 bases to trimming and J lost 0 bases, with 8 bases between them. This CDR3 has 15 amino acids. In germline, CDR1 is LNHDA, CDR2 SQIVND (reference sequence). DNA of the CDR3: TGTGCCAGTAGTATACAGGGGGGCTCCTACAATGAGCAGTTCTTC. Encoded protein: CASSIQGGSYNEQFF.